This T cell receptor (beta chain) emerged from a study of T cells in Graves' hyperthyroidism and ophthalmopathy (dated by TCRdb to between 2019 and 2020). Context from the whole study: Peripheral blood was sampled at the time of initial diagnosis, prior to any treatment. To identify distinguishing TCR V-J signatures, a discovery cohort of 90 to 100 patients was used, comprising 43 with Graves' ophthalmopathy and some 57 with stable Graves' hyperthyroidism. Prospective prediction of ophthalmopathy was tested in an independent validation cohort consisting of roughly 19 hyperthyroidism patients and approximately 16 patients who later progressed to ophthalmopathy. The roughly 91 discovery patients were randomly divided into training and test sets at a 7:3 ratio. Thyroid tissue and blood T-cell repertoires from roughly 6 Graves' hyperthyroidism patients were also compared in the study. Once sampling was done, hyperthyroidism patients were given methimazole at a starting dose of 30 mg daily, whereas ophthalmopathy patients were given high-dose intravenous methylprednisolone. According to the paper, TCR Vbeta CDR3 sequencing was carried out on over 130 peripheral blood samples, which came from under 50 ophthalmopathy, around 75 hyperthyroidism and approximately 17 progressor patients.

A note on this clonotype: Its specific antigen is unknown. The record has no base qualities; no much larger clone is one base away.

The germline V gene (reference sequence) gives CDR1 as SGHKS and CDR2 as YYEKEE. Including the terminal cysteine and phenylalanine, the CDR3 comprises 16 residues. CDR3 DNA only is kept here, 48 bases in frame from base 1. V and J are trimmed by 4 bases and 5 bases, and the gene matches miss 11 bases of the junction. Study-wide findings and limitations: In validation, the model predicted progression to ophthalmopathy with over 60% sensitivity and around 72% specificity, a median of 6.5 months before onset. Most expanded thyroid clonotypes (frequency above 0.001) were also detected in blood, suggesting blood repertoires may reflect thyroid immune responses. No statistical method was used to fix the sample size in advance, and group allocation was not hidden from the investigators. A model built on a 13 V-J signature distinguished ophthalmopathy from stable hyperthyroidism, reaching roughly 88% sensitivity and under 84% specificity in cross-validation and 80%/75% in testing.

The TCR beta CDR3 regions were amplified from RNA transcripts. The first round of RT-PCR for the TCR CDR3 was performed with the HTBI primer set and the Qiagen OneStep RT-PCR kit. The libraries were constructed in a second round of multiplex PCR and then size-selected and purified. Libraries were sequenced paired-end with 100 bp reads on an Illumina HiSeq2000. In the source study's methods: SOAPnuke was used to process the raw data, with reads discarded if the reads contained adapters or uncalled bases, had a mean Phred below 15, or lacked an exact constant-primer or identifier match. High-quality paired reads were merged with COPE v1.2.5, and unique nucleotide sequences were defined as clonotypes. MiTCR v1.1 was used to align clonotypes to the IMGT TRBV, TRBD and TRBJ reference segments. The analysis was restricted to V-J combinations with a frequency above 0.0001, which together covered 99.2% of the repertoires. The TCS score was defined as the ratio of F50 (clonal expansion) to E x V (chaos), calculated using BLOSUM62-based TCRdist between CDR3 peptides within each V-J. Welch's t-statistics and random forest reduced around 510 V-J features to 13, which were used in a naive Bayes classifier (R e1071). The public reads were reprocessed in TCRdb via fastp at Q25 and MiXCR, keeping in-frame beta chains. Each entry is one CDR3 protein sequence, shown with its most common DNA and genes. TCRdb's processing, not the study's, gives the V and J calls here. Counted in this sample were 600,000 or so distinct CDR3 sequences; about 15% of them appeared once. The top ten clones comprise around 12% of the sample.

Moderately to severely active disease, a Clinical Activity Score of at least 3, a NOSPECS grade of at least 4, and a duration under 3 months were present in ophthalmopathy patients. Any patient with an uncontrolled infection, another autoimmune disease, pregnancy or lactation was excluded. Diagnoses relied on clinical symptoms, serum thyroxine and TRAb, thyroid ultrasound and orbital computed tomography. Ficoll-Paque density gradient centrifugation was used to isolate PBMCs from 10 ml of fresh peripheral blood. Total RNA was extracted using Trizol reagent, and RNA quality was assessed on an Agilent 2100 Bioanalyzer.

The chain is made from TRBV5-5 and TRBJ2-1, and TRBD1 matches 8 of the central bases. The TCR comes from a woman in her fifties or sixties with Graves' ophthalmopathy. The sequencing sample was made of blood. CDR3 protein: CASSPEGAGGHNEQFF. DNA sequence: TGTGCCAGCAGCCCCGAAGGGGCAGGGGGCCACAATGAGCAGTTCTTC.